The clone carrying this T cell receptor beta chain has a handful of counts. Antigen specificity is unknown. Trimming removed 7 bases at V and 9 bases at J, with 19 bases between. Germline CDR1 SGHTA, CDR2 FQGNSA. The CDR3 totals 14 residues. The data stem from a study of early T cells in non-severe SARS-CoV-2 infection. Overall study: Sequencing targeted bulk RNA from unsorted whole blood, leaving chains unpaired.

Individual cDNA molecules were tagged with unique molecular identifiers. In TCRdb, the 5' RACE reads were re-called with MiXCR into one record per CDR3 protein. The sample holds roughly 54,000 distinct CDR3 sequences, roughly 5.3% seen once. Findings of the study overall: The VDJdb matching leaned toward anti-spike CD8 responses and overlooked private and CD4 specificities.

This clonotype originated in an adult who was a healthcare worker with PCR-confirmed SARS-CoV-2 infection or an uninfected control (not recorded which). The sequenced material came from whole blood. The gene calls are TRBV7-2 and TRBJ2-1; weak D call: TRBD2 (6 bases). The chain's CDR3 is CASTAGTSSSEQFF. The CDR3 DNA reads TGTGCCAGCACCGCCGGGACTTCCTCGAGTGAGCAGTTCTTC.